These 22 T cell receptor beta chains were all obtained from the same sample, sequenced in a study of blood T cell repertoires in COVID-19. The protocol was immunoSEQ multiplex PCR, while the TCRdb copy is restricted to in-frame clones and leaves out a portion. The repertoire holds roughly 150,000 clones, with around four fifths as singletons. Sequencing used peripheral blood. These receptors all stem from a woman older than 75 with COVID-19, enrolled during active disease.

The chain is built from TRBV4-2 and TRBJ1-2; 9 nucleotides align to TRBD1. Per the germline V gene, CDR1 is LGHNA and CDR2 is YNFKEQ. V lost 3 bases, J lost 4 bases, and 15 bases stayed unmatched. CDR3 length: 18 residues. The CDR3 nucleotides are TGTGCCAGCAGCCAGGGTCCTATACAGGGGGCGGTCTCCTATGGCTACACCTTC. Translating it yields CASSQGPIQGAVSYGYTF.

The chain combines TRBV7-9 with TRBJ2-5; TRBD1 matches 10 bases. V lost 5 bases and J lost 3; bases outside the gene matches: 3. This CDR3 has 14 amino acids. The germline gives CDR1 SEHNR, CDR2 FQNEAQ (reference sequence). This chain's CDR3 is CASSQGQGKETQYF. Here the CDR3 DNA reads TGTGCCAGCAGCCAGGGACAGGGGAAAGAGACCCAGTACTTC.

This clone came up a few times. The chain combines TRBV11-2 with TRBJ1-6; TRBD1 agrees at 7 bases. The J segment lost 10 bases and the V segment lost 2 bases, leaving 11 bases of the junction unmatched. CDR1 is SGHAT and CDR2 is FQNNGV in the germline V gene. The CDR3 is 16 residues long. CDR3 sequence: CASSLHANRGESPLHF. DNA of the CDR3: TGTGCCAGCAGCTTACACGCAAACAGGGGCGAATCACCCCTCCACTTT. The entire variable domain, with the rest obtained from reference TRBV11-2 and TRBJ1-6, is as follows: EAGVAQSPRYKIIEKRQSVAFWCNPISGHATLYWYQQILGQGPKLLIQFQNNGVVDDSQLPKDRFSAERLKGVDSTLKIQPAKLEDSAVYLCASSLHANRGESPLHFGNGTRLTVT.

This clone was recorded a few times. V is TRBV7-2 and J is TRBJ1-5; TRBD1 agrees at 7 bases. This CDR3 is 14 amino acids long. V lost 6 bases and J lost 5; bases outside the gene matches: 7. Germline V gene lookup returns CDR1 SGHTA and CDR2 FQGNSA. The CDR3 sequence is CASSSRQGDQPQHF. CDR3 nucleotides: TGTGCCAGCAGTTCAAGACAGGGAGATCAGCCCCAGCATTTT.

The chain links TRBV3-1 (or the pseudogene TRBV3-2) to TRBJ2-5; no reliable D call. The germline CDR1 and CDR2 sequences are LGHDT and YNNKEL (reference sequence). The V and J ends lost 4 bases and 5 bases respectively, with 11 bases between them. The CDR3 length is 13 residues. The CDR3 nucleotides are TGTGCCAGCAGCCCCCCCGTAGTGGAGACCCAGTACTTC. Protein product: CASSPPVVETQYF.

V usage is TRBV29-1 and J usage is TRBJ1-1, with TRBD1 matching over 11 bases. The germline V gene has CDR1 SQVTM and CDR2 ANQGSEA. The CDR3 spans 14 residues. Trimming removed 4 bases from V and 11 bases from J; junction bases left unmatched: 12. The CDR3 region is CSVGFGTGGLSAFF. The CDR3 bases are TGCAGCGTTGGGTTCGGGACAGGGGGGTTGAGCGCTTTCTTT.

The chain uses TRBV6-5 and TRBJ1-5; TRBD1 might be the D (6 bases). Germline CDR1 reads MNHEY; CDR2 reads SVGAGI. V lost 0 bases, J lost 6 bases, and 15 bases lay in between. This CDR3 has 16 amino acids. The CDR3 sequence is CASSYSTGGGSQPQHF. CDR3 bases: TGTGCCAGCAGTTACTCGACGGGGGGCGGAAGTCAGCCCCAGCATTTT.

This sequence joins TRBV18 and TRBJ2-3; TRBD2 matches 7 bases. CDR1 and CDR2 (germline): KGHSH, LQKENI. This CDR3 has 18 amino acids. After removal of 8 bases from V and 2 bases from J, the junction contained 19 bases not matched to a gene. CDR3 protein: CASPSPAKSGAATDTQYF. DNA of the CDR3: TGTGCCAGCCCATCACCAGCGAAGAGCGGGGCTGCCACAGATACGCAGTATTTT.

This chain links TRBV11-2 with TRBJ2-5; TRBD2 matches 7 bases. Unmatched junction bases numbered 7, after V lost 5 bases and J lost 4 bases. Germline V gene sequence: CDR1 SGHAT, CDR2 FQNNGV. This CDR3 comprises 14 residues. For the CDR3, the DNA is TGTGCCAGCAGCCCCCGCCCGGGGGGAGAGACCCAGTACTTC. Translated: CASSPRPGGETQYF.

The chain uses TRBV27 and TRBJ1-2, with 7 nucleotides matching TRBD1. V was pared by 4 bases and J by 2 bases, with 4 bases of the junction left unmatched. The CDR3 is 14 residues long. CDR1 and CDR2 (germline): MNHEY, SMNVEV (reference sequence). The CDR3 DNA sequence: TGTGCCAGCAGTTCAGTGACAGGGAACTATGGCTACACCTTC. Encoded protein: CASSSVTGNYGYTF.

The chain couples TRBV2 to TRBJ1-1; D call uncertain. Looked up from germline, CDR1 is SNHLY and CDR2 is FYNNEI. The V end lost 6 bases, the J end lost 0 bases, and 8 bases lay between the germline ends. The CDR3 sequence is 13 residues long. CDR3 bases: TGTGCCAGCAGCCCACAGTTGAACACTGAAGCTTTCTTT. Its protein is CASSPQLNTEAFF.

The chain joins TRBV11-2 to TRBJ1-2; D is uncertain. Germline V gene lookup returns CDR1 SGHAT and CDR2 FQNNGV. Trimming took off 4 bases at V and 5 bases at J, with 8 bases between the two ends. The CDR3 is made up of 12 amino acids. The CDR3 nucleotides read TGTGCCAGCAGCTACGAACTATATGGCTACACCTTC. Its protein product is CASSYELYGYTF. Together with reference TRBV11-2 and TRBJ1-2, the CDR3 gives the full variable domain: EAGVAQSPRYKIIEKRQSVAFWCNPISGHATLYWYQQILGQGPKLLIQFQNNGVVDDSQLPKDRFSAERLKGVDSTLKIQPAKLEDSAVYLCASSYELYGYTFGSGTRLTVV.

A single count supports this clone. This sequence joins TRBV3-1 (or the pseudogene TRBV3-2) and TRBJ1-1, with D perhaps matching TRBD1 (5 bases). This CDR3 contains 15 residues. Germline V CDR1 and CDR2: LGHDT, YNNKEL (reference sequence). The ends were cut back, 2 bases at V and 7 bases at J, with 17 bases in the middle. The CDR3 protein is CASSQSVDRTFEAFF. Here the CDR3 DNA reads TGTGCCAGCAGCCAAAGCGTAGACAGAACCTTTGAAGCTTTCTTT.

A remark on this clone: One end of the junction is discordant with germline, which a read error may explain. V is TRBV10-3 and J is TRBJ2-5, with 10 bases identical to TRBD1. Germline V gene sequence: CDR1 ENHRY, CDR2 SYGVKD. The CDR3 is made up of 16 amino acids. CDR3 region: CAISPGQGRIQGTQYF. CDR3 DNA: TGTGCCATCAGTCCGGGACAGGGGAGGATTCAAGGGACCCAGTACTTC.

This clone came up once. The chain couples TRBV28 to TRBJ1-5, with D unclear. The CDR3 spans 13 residues. Germline lookup yields CDR1 MDHEN and CDR2 SYDVKM. Trimming cost V 5 bases and J 5 bases, with 10 bases left between them. In DNA, the CDR3 is TGTGCCAGCAGTGGAGGGTCTGATCAGCCCCAGCATTTT. Its protein product is CASSGGSDQPQHF.

The rearrangement joins TRBV5-1 to TRBJ2-2; tentatively, D is TRBD1 (5 bases). V was cut by 3 bases and J by 2 bases, with 14 bases left in between. Germline V gene data show CDR1 as SGHRS and CDR2 as YFSETQ. The CDR3 sequence is 16 residues long. CDR3 sequence: CASSYIGVENTGELFF. The DNA of the CDR3 is TGCGCCAGCAGCTATATAGGGGTGGAAAACACCGGGGAGCTGTTTTTT.

The rearrangement uses TRBV5-1 and TRBJ1-2, with 7 bases matching TRBD1. The germline V gene encodes CDR1 SGHRS and CDR2 YFSETQ. With 4 bases clipped from V and 0 bases from J, the junction kept 6 bases outside the gene matches. The CDR3 loop spans 15 amino acids. CDR3 region: CASSGRTGTNYGYTF. DNA of the CDR3: TGCGCCAGCAGCGGACGGACAGGAACTAACTATGGCTACACCTTC.

This clone came up once. The chain is built from TRBV3-1 (or the pseudogene TRBV3-2) and TRBJ1-1; D uncertain. The CDR3 is 13 amino acids. V gave up 4 bases and J gave up 14 bases, with 20 bases separating them. Germline V gene sequence: CDR1 LGHDT, CDR2 YNNKEL (reference sequence). The CDR3 DNA sequence: TGTGCCAGCAGCCCAAGTGAGATACCCGGGTTCTTCTTT. Its translation: CASSPSEIPGFFF.

This chain joins TRBV20-1 and TRBJ1-3, with D uncertain. The CDR3 consists of 11 residues. Germline-derived CDR1 and CDR2 are DFQATT and SNEGSKA (reference sequence). V was clipped by 7 bases and J by 11 bases, with 15 bases between them. The CDR3 here is CSGRLGGAIYF. Written as DNA, the CDR3 is TGCAGTGGCCGGCTTGGCGGAGCCATATATTTT.

The chain links TRBV7-3 to TRBJ1-1; D not certain. Trimming took 6 bases from V and 1 from J, leaving 9 bases between them. CDR3 length equals 13 residues. Germline V gene sequence: CDR1 SGHTA, CDR2 FQGTGA. The CDR3 bases are TGTGCCAGCAGACTTGAACGGAACACTGAAGCTTTCTTT. It is translated as CASRLERNTEAFF.

V usage is TRBV12-3 or TRBV12-4 and J usage is TRBJ2-1; D gene uncertain. V lost 8 bases, J lost 9 bases, and 11 bases lay in between. There are 11 residues in the CDR3. The CDR3 region has the DNA TGTGCCAGCGTTCTCCGAGCTGAGCAGTTCTTC. Amino acids: CASVLRAEQFF.

The chain couples TRBV5-1 to TRBJ2-1, with a possible D match to TRBD2 (6 bases). Trimming removed 4 bases at V and 5 bases at J, with 22 bases between. The germline V gene has CDR1 SGHRS and CDR2 YFSETQ. CDR3 length: 17 residues. CDR3: CASSVLGLRGPNNEQFF. The CDR3 nucleotides read TGCGCCAGCAGCGTATTGGGACTCCGAGGGCCTAACAATGAGCAGTTCTTC.